This T cell receptor (beta chain) comes out of a study of CD8 T cells in Susac syndrome. CDR1 is ENHRY, CDR2 SYGVKD, per germline. Trimming pared 3 bases from V and 5 bases from J, leaving 22 bases between. The CDR3 has 17 residues. Reverse transcription of roughly 0.5 to 1 ug RNA was carried out with random hexamers. In TCRdb, the immunoSEQ multiplex PCR reads were re-called with MiXCR into one record per CDR3 protein. The table includes about 300,000 distinct CDR3 sequences, about 88% detected once. The TCR sequence derives from a human donor with multiple sclerosis. Source material: CD8+ T cells from PBMCs. The J gene is TRBJ2-5, the V gene TRBV10-3; D tentatively reads TRBD1 or TRBD2 (6 bases each). The CDR3 loop reads CAISDLGRGAGGETQYF. CDR3 DNA sequence: TGTGCCATCAGTGATCTGGGGCGAGGGGCCGGGGGCGAGACCCAGTACTTC.